This passage covers 30 T cell receptor beta chains from one sample sequenced in a study of blood T cell dynamics during melanoma immunotherapy. Assay used: immunoSEQ multiplex PCR; TCRdb lists only in-frame clones, some missing. The data show more than 15,000 clones, nearly 90% seen once. Time point noted: week 3, after first cycle of checkpoint inhibitor. Here the sequenced sample was blood, taken from a patient treated with checkpoint blockade. Every receptor here comes from a human donor with melanoma.

The rearrangement uses TRBV7-9 and TRBJ2-2; D not certain. Germline values: CDR1 SEHNR, CDR2 FQNEAQ (reference sequence). The CDR3 spans 14 residues. Trimming stripped 1 base from V and 1 base from J, with 4 bases between. The CDR3 here is CASSLVENTGELFF. The DNA of the CDR3 is TGTGCCAGCAGCTTAGTTGAGAACACCGGGGAGCTGTTTTTT.

The rearrangement joins TRBV5-1 to TRBJ2-3; TRBD2 matches at 10 bases. The CDR3 extends over 15 amino acids. V dropped 0 bases and J dropped 5; count of bases not matched to a gene: 3. The germline gives CDR1 SGHRS, CDR2 YFSETQ. The CDR3 loop is CASSLASGSGDTQYF. CDR3 nucleotides: TGCGCCAGCAGCTTGGCTAGCGGGAGTGGAGATACGCAGTATTTT.

The rearrangement joins TRBV5-1 to TRBJ2-2, with D perhaps matching TRBD1 or TRBD2 (5 bases each). CDR1 is SGHRS and CDR2 is YFSETQ in the germline V gene. With 4 bases removed from V and 0 bases from J, the gap between germline ends came to 10 bases. The CDR3 has 15 residues. CDR3 region: CASSRDGANTGELFF. The CDR3 DNA follows: TGCGCCAGCAGCCGGGACGGCGCGAACACCGGGGAGCTGTTTTTT.

The CDR3 DNA sequence: TGTGCCAGCAGCAGCCGGGGCAGCGGGAGTAGGTACGAGCAGTACTTC. Protein sequence: CASSSRGSGSRYEQYF. The chain links TRBV14 to TRBJ2-7, with 8 positions matching TRBD2. Germline trimming cut 5 bases from V and 4 bases from J; bases unmatched to any gene: 13. The CDR3 spans 16 residues. From germline, CDR1 is SGHDN and CDR2 FVKESK.

V usage is TRBV19 and J usage is TRBJ2-7; either TRBD1 or TRBD2 may supply D (5 bases each). The CDR3 consists of 12 residues. The germline V and J ends were trimmed by 5 bases and 5 bases, with 10 bases remaining between them. Germline CDR1 is LNHDA and CDR2 is SQIVND (reference sequence). In DNA, the CDR3 is TGTGCCAGTAGTTCAGGGACCCACGAGCAGTACTTC. Amino acid sequence: CASSSGTHEQYF. The full variable domain, in which reference TRBV19 and TRBJ2-7 provide the parts outside the CDR3, is DGGITQSPKYLFRKEGQNVTLSCEQNLNHDAMYWYRQDPGQGLRLIYYSQIVNDFQKGDIAEGYSVSREKKESFPLTVTSAQKNPTAFYLCASSSGTHEQYFGPGTRLTVT.

This clone was observed a single time. Written as DNA, the CDR3 is TGTGCCAGCAGCTTTAGACCGGGCGATGGGACCCAGTACTTC. Encoded protein: CASSFRPGDGTQYF. This chain links TRBV7-9 with TRBJ2-5; D unresolved. Germline V gives CDR1 SEHNR, CDR2 FQNEAQ (reference sequence). V lost 3 bases and J lost 7, with 15 bases in between. This CDR3 is 14 amino acids long.

This sequence joins TRBV6-1 and TRBJ1-1; D is unclear. The V and J ends lost 3 bases and 7 bases respectively, with 12 bases between them. Germline lookup yields CDR1 MNHNS and CDR2 SASEGT. The length of the CDR3 is 13 residues. The CDR3 loop is CASSERVLGEAFF. DNA for the CDR3: TGTGCCAGCAGTGAGCGGGTACTCGGTGAAGCTTTCTTT.

In its sample, this clone was seen a few times. The chain links TRBV6-1 to TRBJ2-1; D is possibly TRBD2 (6 bases). Germline CDR1 MNHNS, CDR2 SASEGT. CDR3 size: 15 residues. V was clipped by 2 bases and J by 0 bases, with 8 bases between them. The CDR3 reads CASSELGGSYNEQFF. CDR3 bases: TGTGCCAGCAGTGAATTGGGGGGCTCCTACAATGAGCAGTTCTTC.

The V and J genes are TRBV5-1 and TRBJ1-1, with TRBD1 identical over 7 bases. Per the germline V gene, CDR1 is SGHRS and CDR2 is YFSETQ. The CDR3 runs to 16 residues. J was trimmed by 0 bases and V by 0 bases; bases with no gene match: 5. The CDR3 DNA reads as TGCGCCAGCAGCTTGGCGCAGGGGGGGATGAACACTGAAGCTTTCTTT. Its protein product is CASSLAQGGMNTEAFF.

The chain recombines TRBV5-5 with TRBJ2-7; D not certain. The germline CDR1 and CDR2 sequences are SGHKS and YYEKEE (reference sequence). The CDR3 is 13 amino acids. V was shortened by 5 bases and J by 4 bases, with 13 bases between the two germline ends. This CDR3 is CASSSRSRYEQYF. In nucleotides, the CDR3 is TGTGCCAGCAGTAGCCGAAGCAGGTACGAGCAGTACTTC.

This clone was picked up a small number of times. The chain combines TRBV2 with TRBJ2-5; D tentatively reads TRBD1 or TRBD2 (5 bases each). V shed 6 bases and J shed 5 bases, with 10 bases lying between them. This CDR3 has 12 amino acids. CDR1 and CDR2 (germline): SNHLY, FYNNEI. As DNA, the CDR3 is TGTGCCAGCAGGGGTGGGGGTGAGACCCAGTACTTC. Translation: CASRGGGETQYF.

The V gene is TRBV19, the J gene TRBJ1-6, with 7 bases lining up with TRBD1. V lost 5 bases to trimming and J lost 10 bases; unmatched junction nucleotides: 8. This CDR3 is built from 14 residues. Germline values: CDR1 LNHDA, CDR2 SQIVND (reference sequence). The CDR3 here is CASSPTGVSSPLHF. Here the CDR3 DNA reads TGTGCCAGTAGTCCTACAGGGGTAAGCTCACCCCTCCACTTT.

The rearrangement joins TRBV20-1 to TRBJ2-7; D gene unclear. This CDR3 has 10 amino acids. V was cut by 6 bases and J by 7 bases, with 10 bases left in between. Germline CDR1 reads DFQATT; CDR2 reads SNEGSKA (reference sequence). CDR3 region: CSAAAIEQYF. CDR3 nucleotide sequence: TGCAGTGCCGCCGCCATAGAGCAGTACTTC.

The V gene is TRBV11-3, the J gene TRBJ2-1, with 9 positions matching TRBD1. The trim removed 4 bases at V and 3 bases at J, leaving 4 bases unmatched. The germline V gene encodes CDR1 SGHNT and CDR2 YENEEA. This CDR3 has 15 amino acids. This chain's CDR3 is CASSSGQGDYNEQFF. CDR3 nucleotide sequence: TGTGCCAGCAGCTCGGGACAGGGCGACTACAATGAGCAGTTCTTC. Variable domain in full (rest from reference TRBV11-3 and TRBJ2-1): EAGVVQSPRYKIIEKKQPVAFWCNPISGHNTLYWYLQNLGQGPELLIRYENEEAVDDSQLPKDRFSAERLKGVDSTLKIQPAELGDSAVYLCASSSGQGDYNEQFFGPGTRLTVL.

Only a few counts were recorded for this clone. The CDR3 DNA reads as TGTGCCAGCAGCTTAAACAGTCTAGCCAAAAACATTCAGTACTTC. It encodes CASSLNSLAKNIQYF. The chain recombines TRBV7-8 with TRBJ2-4; D not certain. The germline V gene has CDR1 SGHVS and CDR2 FQNEAQ. There are 15 residues in the CDR3. Trimming cost V 2 bases and J 0 bases, with 8 bases left between them.

With regard to this clone: One junction end does not reproduce the germline sequence, and a read error may be involved. Distinct nucleotide sequences in the sample also encode this CDR3. This sequence joins TRBV7-7 and TRBJ2-7; 10 positions agree with TRBD1. Germline V lookup: CDR1 SSHAT, CDR2 FNYEAQ (reference sequence). The CDR3 is 15 residues long. CDR3 protein: CASSPGTGATYEQYF. CDR3 DNA sequence: TGTGCTAGCAGCCCGGGGACAGGGGCGACCTACGAGCAGTACTTC.

This clone was seen a few times. The CDR3 sequence: CASRGTSTEAFF. The CDR3 nucleotides read TGTGCCAGTAGGGGGACAAGTACTGAAGCTTTCTTT. The V and J genes are TRBV2 and TRBJ1-1, with D perhaps TRBD1 (6 bases). This CDR3 spans 12 amino acids. V was cut by 9 bases and J by 5 bases, with 13 bases left in between. CDR1 SNHLY and CDR2 FYNNEI come from the germline V gene.

Concerning this clone: One end of the junction does not line up with germline, which may come from a read error. This CDR3 is CASSLNRGETFF. The CDR3 DNA reads TGTGCCAGCAGCTTAAACAGGGGTGAAACTTTCTTT. V is TRBV11-3 and J is TRBJ1-1, with 7 bases that match TRBD1. CDR3 length: 12 amino acids. CDR1 and CDR2 from the germline V gene are SGHNT and YENEEA. The variable domain in full, completed from reference TRBV11-3 and TRBJ1-1, reads EAGVVQSPRYKIIEKKQPVAFWCNPISGHNTLYWYLQNLGQGPELLIRYENEEAVDDSQLPKDRFSAERLKGVDSTLKIQPAELGDSAVYLCASSLNRGETFFGQGTRLTVV.

The rearrangement uses TRBV28 and TRBJ1-2, with D perhaps TRBD1 (6 bases). Per germline, CDR1 MDHEN and CDR2 SYDVKM. V was clipped by 3 bases and J by 4 bases, with 12 bases between them. There are 14 residues in the CDR3. DNA for the CDR3: TGTGCCAGCAGTTTCCCCCCGGGGGCCTATGGCTACACCTTC. It translates to CASSFPPGAYGYTF.

V gene TRBV7-9 combines with J gene TRBJ2-7; TRBD2 matches at 12 bases. Trimming removed 5 bases from V and 2 bases from J; junction bases left unmatched: 4. Germline V gene lookup returns CDR1 SEHNR and CDR2 FQNEAQ (reference sequence). This CDR3 has 15 amino acids. In nucleotides, the CDR3 is TGTGCCAGCAGCAGAGGACTAGCGGGAACCTACGAGCAGTACTTC. Translated, it gives CASSRGLAGTYEQYF.

The rearrangement joins TRBV19 to TRBJ2-1, with 10 bases fitting TRBD2. The CDR3 is 15 amino acids. The germline V gene has CDR1 LNHDA and CDR2 SQIVND (reference sequence). J lost 6 bases, V lost 1 base, and 3 bases had no gene match. The CDR3 loop is CASSIASGSFNEQFF. The CDR3, as DNA: TGTGCCAGTAGTATAGCTAGCGGGAGTTTCAATGAGCAGTTCTTC.

The chain recombines TRBV28 with TRBJ2-1; 7 bases agree with TRBD2. Germline V gene sequence: CDR1 MDHEN, CDR2 SYDVKM. The CDR3 spans 13 residues. V was clipped by 4 bases and J by 4 bases; unmatched bases: 1. CDR3 sequence: CASSWGGYNEQFF. CDR3 nucleotides: TGTGCCAGCAGTTGGGGAGGGTACAATGAGCAGTTCTTC.

CDR3 loop: CASSFRGLDSNQPQHF. The CDR3 nucleotides are TGTGCCAGCAGCTTTCGGGGCTTAGATAGCAATCAGCCCCAGCATTTT. The chain couples TRBV5-6 to TRBJ1-5; perhaps TRBD1 as D (5 bases). V was cut by 2 bases and J by 0 bases, with 12 bases left in between. The CDR3 runs to 16 residues. CDR1 is SGHDT, CDR2 YYEEEE, per germline.

This rearrangement joins TRBV4-3 to TRBJ2-1; 9 positions match TRBD2. Germline V lookup: CDR1 LGHNA, CDR2 YSLEER. V gave up 3 bases and J gave up 7 bases; unmatched junction bases: 7. CDR3 length equals 15 residues. CDR3 sequence reads: CASSQERLAANEQFF. The CDR3 DNA is TGCGCCAGCAGCCAGGAGAGACTAGCGGCGAATGAGCAGTTCTTC.

The chain carries TRBV19 and TRBJ1-5; D is unclear. The CDR3 runs to 12 residues. CDR1 and CDR2 (germline): LNHDA, SQIVND (reference sequence). Trimming stripped 1 base from V and 5 bases from J, with 3 bases between. CDR3 DNA: TGTGCCAGTAGTATAGTGGATCAGCCCCAGCATTTT. Translating gives CASSIVDQPQHF. The variable domain in full, with the rest retrieved from reference TRBV19 and TRBJ1-5, is DGGITQSPKYLFRKEGQNVTLSCEQNLNHDAMYWYRQDPGQGLRLIYYSQIVNDFQKGDIAEGYSVSREKKESFPLTVTSAQKNPTAFYLCASSIVDQPQHFGDGTRLSIL.

The rearrangement links TRBV7-2 to TRBJ1-1; 7 positions agree with TRBD1. The CDR3 extends over 13 amino acids. The V and J ends lost 10 bases and 0 bases, in that order; junction bases with no gene match: 5. Germline lookup yields CDR1 SGHTA and CDR2 FQGNSA. CDR3 sequence reads: CANSGQVNTEAFF. The CDR3 DNA follows: TGTGCCAACTCCGGACAGGTGAACACTGAAGCTTTCTTT.

The J gene is TRBJ1-2, the V gene TRBV28; no reliable D call. Deletions cut 3 bases from V and 8 bases from J, with 16 bases between. CDR1 MDHEN and CDR2 SYDVKM come from the germline V gene. The length of the CDR3 is 14 residues. The CDR3 loop is CASSFRYPLSGYTF. CDR3 in DNA: TGTGCCAGCAGTTTCAGGTATCCTCTTTCCGGCTACACCTTC.

V is TRBV7-9 and J is TRBJ2-7, with 13 bases aligning to TRBD2. The CDR3 loop spans 18 amino acids. Germline lookup yields CDR1 SEHNR and CDR2 FQNEAQ (reference sequence). The V segment lost 1 base and the J segment 3 bases; nucleotides outside the gene matches: 9. CDR3 DNA sequence: TGTGCCAGCAGCTTAGGTAGGACTAGCGGGAGTATTGACTACGAGCAGTACTTC. It translates to CASSLGRTSGSIDYEQYF. The variable domain in full, with the rest retrieved from reference TRBV7-9 and TRBJ2-7, is DTGVSQNPRHKITKRGQNVTFRCDPISEHNRLYWYRQTLGQGPEFLTYFQNEAQLEKSRLLSDRFSAERPKGSFSTLEIQRTEQGDSAMYLCASSLGRTSGSIDYEQYFGPGTRLTVT.

The sample holds one count of this clone. This chain connects TRBV6-5 to TRBJ2-7; D is unresolved. Germline lookup yields CDR1 MNHEY and CDR2 SVGAGI. There are 14 residues in the CDR3. With 5 bases removed from V and 0 bases from J, the gap between germline ends came to 11 bases. CDR3 nucleotide sequence: TGTGCCAGCAGTCCCACGATCACCTCCTACGAGCAGTACTTC. This translates into CASSPTITSYEQYF.

This clone was counted a single time. CDR3: CASSSGTGGFQPQHF. CDR3 DNA: TGTGCCAGCAGCTCCGGGACAGGGGGCTTTCAGCCCCAGCATTTT. The V gene is TRBV11-2, the J gene TRBJ1-5; TRBD1 agrees at 12 bases. The CDR3 totals 15 residues. CDR1 SGHAT and CDR2 FQNNGV come from the germline V gene. V shed 4 bases and J 6 bases; nucleotides not matched to a gene: 4. The entire variable domain, with the rest obtained from reference TRBV11-2 and TRBJ1-5, is as follows: EAGVAQSPRYKIIEKRQSVAFWCNPISGHATLYWYQQILGQGPKLLIQFQNNGVVDDSQLPKDRFSAERLKGVDSTLKIQPAKLEDSAVYLCASSSGTGGFQPQHFGDGTRLSIL.